The 13 T cell receptor beta chains given below trace back to one sample, sequenced in a study of regulatory T cells in long-lasting Graves disease. The TCR beta library used iRepertoire HTBI primers with Arm-PCR amplification of CDR3. Using its own MiXCR run on the multiplex PCR reads, TCRdb lists one record per CDR3 protein. The table has 650,000 to 700,000 distinct CDR3 sequences, approximately 29% seen once; the top ten hold about two fifths. Regarding time point: persistent/refractory GD, antithyroid drugs over 5 years with positive TRAb. After RNA was extracted from PBMCs, the TCR library was made from it. The sequenced sample was peripheral blood mononuclear cells (PBMCs), obtained when the disease was refractory, from a patient treated with antithyroid drugs. These receptors came from a female donor with Graves disease.

This clonotype appeared a few times. V and J are TRBV30 and TRBJ2-5, with TRBD1 matching over 7 bases. The CDR3 contains 14 residues. After removal of 7 bases from V and 5 bases from J, the junction contained 13 bases not matched to a gene. Germline lookup yields CDR1 GTSNPN and CDR2 SVGIG (reference sequence). DNA for the CDR3: TGTGCCTCGTTGAAAGACAGGGCGCTCGAGACCCAGTACTTC. Translated, it gives CASLKDRALETQYF.

This clonotype appeared many times. V usage is TRBV2 and J usage is TRBJ2-7; 9 positions match TRBD2. The CDR3 consists of 14 residues. Trimming at V came to 8 bases and at J to 0 bases, leaving 5 bases not matched to a gene. Germline lookup yields CDR1 SNHLY and CDR2 FYNNEI. The CDR3 reads CASYRTSDSYEQYF. For the CDR3, the DNA is TGTGCCAGCTACAGGACTAGCGACTCCTACGAGCAGTACTTC. Full variable domain (outside the CDR3, taken from reference TRBV2 and TRBJ2-7): EPEVTQTPSHQVTQMGQEVILRCVPISNHLYFYWYRQILGQKVEFLVSFYNNEISEKSEIFDDQFSVERPDGSNFTLKIRSTKLEDSAMYFCASYRTSDSYEQYFGPGTRLTVT.

The J gene is TRBJ2-5, the V gene TRBV18; D ambiguous. The CDR3 length is 13 residues. V was trimmed by 3 bases and J by 4 bases, leaving 9 bases between them. Germline V CDR1 and CDR2: KGHSH, LQKENI. The CDR3 here is CASSPPILETQYF. The CDR3 DNA is TGTGCCAGCTCACCGCCCATCTTAGAGACCCAGTACTTC.

A note on this clonotype: Just one base apart from a much larger clone, this may be a read error. The rearrangement links TRBV6-2 or TRBV6-3 to TRBJ1-2, with 8 bases lining up with TRBD1. Germline assignment: CDR1 MNHEY and CDR2 SVGEGT. CDR3 length equals 13 residues. The V segment lost 6 bases and the J segment 2 bases; nucleotides outside the gene matches: 2. Here the CDR3 reads CASRRDRNYGYTF. For the CDR3, the DNA is TGTGCCAGCAGGAGGGACAGGAACTATGGCTACACCTTC.

There are a few counts of this clonotype. The chain recombines TRBV19 with TRBJ1-5, with TRBD1 matching over 12 bases. This CDR3 comprises 16 residues. After removal of 6 bases from V and 7 bases from J, the junction contained 10 bases not matched to a gene. The V gene's germline CDR1 is LNHDA and CDR2 SQIVND (reference sequence). The DNA for the CDR3 is TGTGCCAGTAGCATGGGCGGGACAGGGGGCCTACAGCCCCAGCATTTT. This sequence encodes CASSMGGTGGLQPQHF.

This clonotype was counted between two and nine times. V gene TRBV25-1 combines with J gene TRBJ1-1, with D maybe TRBD1 (5 bases). There are 15 residues in the CDR3. The V and J ends lost 2 bases and 0 bases respectively, with 10 bases between them. The germline CDR1 and CDR2 sequences are MGHDK and SYGVNS. Written as DNA, the CDR3 is TGTGCCAGCAGTGAAGCAGGGACTCTGAACACTGAAGCTTTCTTT. This translates into CASSEAGTLNTEAFF.

Details on this clonotype: A much more abundant neighbour one base away suggests this may be a read error. The chain joins TRBV18 to TRBJ1-4; tentatively, D is TRBD1 (6 bases). CDR3 length: 16 amino acids. Germline CDR1 reads KGHSH; CDR2 reads LQKENI. This CDR3 is CASSLQLQGKGVKLVF. The DNA of the CDR3 is TGTGCCAGCTCACTCCAATTGCAGGGGAAAGGAGTCAAACTGGTTTTT.

CDR3 amino acids: CASSPGTSGSPWTGELFF. For the CDR3, the DNA is TGCGCCAGCAGCCCTGGGACTAGCGGGAGCCCTTGGACCGGGGAGCTGTTTTTT. The rearrangement uses TRBV5-1 and TRBJ2-2; 14 positions match TRBD2. J gave up 5 bases and V 4 bases, and 10 bases lay outside the gene matches. This CDR3 has 18 residues. Germline V gene data show CDR1 as SGHRS and CDR2 as YFSETQ.

The V and J genes are TRBV12-3 or TRBV12-4 and TRBJ1-3; D possibly corresponds to TRBD1 (6 bases). The CDR3 loop spans 14 amino acids. The V gene lost 6 bases and the J gene lost 4 bases, with 13 bases spanning the gap. The CDR3 DNA follows: TGTGCCAGCAGCCGAGCAGGGGAGGGAAACACCATATATTTT. This sequence encodes CASSRAGEGNTIYF.

The sample holds many counts of this clonotype. CDR3 residues: CASSSLQGPSGYTF. In DNA, the CDR3 is TGTGCCAGCTCCTCTCTTCAGGGTCCGTCAGGCTACACCTTC. This chain joins TRBV27 and TRBJ1-2, with D maybe TRBD1 (5 bases). The germline gives CDR1 MNHEY, CDR2 SMNVEV (reference sequence). Between the trimmed V and J ends, which lost 8 bases and 8 bases, there was a span of 21 bases. The CDR3 is 14 residues long.

This rearrangement joins TRBV5-4 to TRBJ2-7; TRBD2 agrees at 7 bases. V lost 4 bases to trimming and J lost 5 bases; unmatched junction nucleotides: 15. Per the germline V gene, CDR1 is SGHNT and CDR2 is YYREEE (reference sequence). The CDR3 has 16 amino acids. In DNA, the CDR3 is TGTGCCAGCAGCCCGGGGGGAGCGGGAAGGATCCACGAGCAGTACTTC. Translation: CASSPGGAGRIHEQYF.

This clonotype came up a few times. This sequence may be a read error, since a much larger clone differs from it by one base. The chain has TRBV2 and TRBJ2-5, with D perhaps matching TRBD1 (6 bases). The CDR3 runs to 13 residues. Trimming took off 8 bases at V and 1 base at J, with 11 bases between the two ends. Per germline, CDR1 SNHLY and CDR2 FYNNEI. CDR3 amino acids: CASYRDTQETQYF. CDR3 nucleotides: TGTGCCAGCTACCGGGACACCCAAGAGACCCAGTACTTC. Together with reference TRBV2 and TRBJ2-5, the CDR3 gives the full variable domain: EPEVTQTPSHQVTQMGQEVILRCVPISNHLYFYWYRQILGQKVEFLVSFYNNEISEKSEIFDDQFSVERPDGSNFTLKIRSTKLEDSAMYFCASYRDTQETQYFGPGTRLLVL.

This clonotype was picked up a small number of times. The chain has TRBV12-3 or TRBV12-4 and TRBJ2-4; D not resolved. Trimming left V 6 bases short and J 0 bases short, with 12 bases between. This CDR3 is built from 15 residues. The CDR3 loop reads CASSPPAPAKNIQYF. The CDR3, as DNA: TGTGCCAGCAGCCCCCCAGCCCCAGCCAAAAACATTCAGTACTTC.